The following is a T cell receptor (beta chain) sequence with its context. Its antigen is currently unknown. This table comes from immunoSEQ multiplex PCR, and its TCRdb copy is limited to in-frame clones, with some not included. The sample carries 70,000 or so clones, 93% recorded once. These data are taken from a study of PD-1 blockade in classical Hodgkin lymphoma. Germline CDR1 KGHSH, CDR2 LQKENI. Trimming cost V 2 bases and J 0 bases, with 4 bases left between them. The CDR3 contains 13 residues. As for time point: newly diagnosed, previously untreated cHL patient sample. Newly diagnosed classical Hodgkin lymphoma PBMCs, still untreated, provided the comparison samples. Study conclusions and caveats: Reported findings placed baseline TCR diversity lower in newly diagnosed patients (compared with healthy donors).

The sequencing input was peripheral blood mononuclear cells (PBMCs). This receptor was taken from a human donor with classical Hodgkin lymphoma. V usage is TRBV18 and J usage is TRBJ1-1; D unresolved. Here the CDR3 DNA reads TGTGCCAGCTCACCAACGATGAACACTGAAGCTTTCTTT. Its translation: CASSPTMNTEAFF.